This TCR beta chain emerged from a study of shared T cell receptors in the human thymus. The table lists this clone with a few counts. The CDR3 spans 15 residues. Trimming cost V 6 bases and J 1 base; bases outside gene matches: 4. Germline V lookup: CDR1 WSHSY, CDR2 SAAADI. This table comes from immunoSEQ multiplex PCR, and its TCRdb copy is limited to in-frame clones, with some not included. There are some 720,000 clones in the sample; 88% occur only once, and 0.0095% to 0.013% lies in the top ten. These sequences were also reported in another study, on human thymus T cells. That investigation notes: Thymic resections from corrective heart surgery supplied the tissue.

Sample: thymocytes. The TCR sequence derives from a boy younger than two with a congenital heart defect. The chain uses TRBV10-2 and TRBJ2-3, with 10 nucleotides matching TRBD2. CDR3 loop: CASSPSGRGTDTQYF. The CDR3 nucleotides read TGCGCCAGCAGCCCCAGCGGGAGGGGCACAGATACGCAGTATTTT.